This section outlines one TCR beta chain sequence together with its context. Its target is not known. The CDR3 loop spans 16 amino acids. With V trimmed by 1 base and J by 3 bases, 7 bases remained unmatched. Germline V gives CDR1 KGHSH, CDR2 LQKENI. Generated by immunoSEQ multiplex PCR, the TCRdb table keeps only in-frame clones and is missing some. The sample includes some 800,000 clones, nearly 95% of them seen just once. Terminally differentiated effector memory CD45RA+ cells were left out of the naive CD8 fraction, which was CD45RO-negative and positively selected for CCR7. All donors were healthy HIV-negative adults lacking recent acute infections or vaccinations. This entry is derived from a study of shared clonotypes between healthy human individuals. Whole-study results and caveats: Clonotype sharing among the donors was expected to vary with sequencing depth.

The chain links TRBV18 to TRBJ2-7; 9 bases fit TRBD1. Sequencing used naive CD8+ T cells sorted from blood. The clonotype comes from a man aged 25-45 years in good health. DNA for the CDR3: TGTGCCAGCTCACCACAGAGCGGACAGGGGCGCTACGAGCAGTACTTC. This translates into CASSPQSGQGRYEQYF. The complete variable domain, with remaining parts taken from reference TRBV18 and TRBJ2-7, reads NAGVMQNPRHLVRRRGQEARLRCSPMKGHSHVYWYRQLPEEGLKFMVYLQKENIIDESGMPKERFSAEFPKEGPSILRIQQVVRGDSAAYFCASSPQSGQGRYEQYFGPGTRLTVT.